The present entry profiles one TCR beta chain with its context. The sample is drawn from a study of technical replicates of blood from several donors. Libraries were prepared by immunoSEQ multiplex PCR; TCRdb keeps only in-frame clonotypes and omits some of them. The table lists roughly 76,000 clones, around 94% of them singletons. The receptor comes from a human donor in good health. The sequenced sample consisted of T cells isolated from PBMCs.

Here the CDR3 DNA reads TGTGCCAGCAGTGAGGTCGACGGAGGTCAGCCCCAGCATTTT. It translates to CASSEVDGGQPQHF. The chain has TRBV6-4 and TRBJ1-5, with D unresolved. There are 14 residues in the CDR3. Between the trimmed V and J ends, which lost 3 bases and 6 bases, there was a span of 12 bases. The V gene's germline CDR1 is MRHNA and CDR2 SNTAGT.